The 28 T cell receptor beta chains reported below all come from one sample, sequenced in a study of T cell changes during pregnancy in multiple sclerosis. The repertoire was sequenced with immunoSEQ multiplex PCR; TCRdb's copy has only in-frame clones and lacks some. The table includes roughly 41,000 clones, around 90% detected once. Here the sequenced sample was CD8+ T cells from peripheral blood mononuclear cells, taken in the third trimester of pregnancy. Receptor source: a female donor with multiple sclerosis, enrolled in a pregnancy study.

V usage is TRBV4-1 and J usage is TRBJ1-5; D is unclear. The CDR3 has 16 amino acids. V lost 3 bases, J lost 5 bases, and 17 bases lay in between. Germline CDR1 MGHRA, CDR2 YSYEKL. The CDR3 DNA is TGCGCCAGCAGCCACCGCTTGATACAGACCGATCAGCCCCAGCATTTT. Protein product: CASSHRLIQTDQPQHF.

The chain recombines TRBV5-1 with TRBJ1-5; 9 bases fit TRBD1. This CDR3 comprises 14 residues. CDR1 and CDR2 from the germline V gene are SGHRS and YFSETQ. Trimming at V came to 3 bases and at J to 5 bases, leaving 3 bases not matched to a gene. The CDR3 region has the DNA TGCGCCAGCAGCTCAGACAGGGGGGATCAGCCCCAGCATTTT. Residues: CASSSDRGDQPQHF. Combining the CDR3 with reference TRBV5-1 and TRBJ1-5 gives the whole variable domain KAGVTQTPRYLIKTRGQQVTLSCSPISGHRSVSWYQQTPGQGLQFLFEYFSETQRNKGNFPGRFSGRQFSNSRSEMNVSTLELGDSALYLCASSSDRGDQPQHFGDGTRLSIL.

The chain uses TRBV9 and TRBJ1-1; possible D gene TRBD1, 6 bases. CDR1 and CDR2 from the germline V gene are SGDLS and YYNGEE. The CDR3 is made up of 14 amino acids. V gave up 0 bases and J gave up 9 bases, with 15 bases separating them. The CDR3 is CASSVEGGDSQAFF. Here the CDR3 DNA reads TGTGCCAGCAGCGTAGAAGGGGGGGACTCTCAAGCTTTCTTT.

The gene calls are TRBV15 and TRBJ1-6, with 8 bases matching TRBD1. Trimming cost V 4 bases and J 7 bases; bases outside gene matches: 6. The CDR3 is made up of 15 amino acids. Germline V gene lookup returns CDR1 LNHNV and CDR2 YYDKDF (reference sequence). The CDR3 here is CATSTWTGRNSPLHF. CDR3 DNA: TGTGCCACCAGCACCTGGACAGGGAGAAATTCACCCCTCCACTTT. The full variable domain, rest sourced from reference TRBV15 and TRBJ1-6, is DAMVIQNPRYQVTQFGKPVTLSCSQTLNHNVMYWYQQKSSQAPKLLFHYYDKDFNNEADTPDNFQSRRPNTSFCFLDIRSPGLGDTAMYLCATSTWTGRNSPLHFGNGTRLTVT.

This chain uses TRBV6-5 with TRBJ1-2; TRBD1 aligns across 7 bases. The CDR3 runs 15 residues. Trimming cost V 4 bases and J 0 bases; bases outside gene matches: 5. Germline CDR1 and CDR2: MNHEY and SVGAGI. The CDR3 here is CASSFYRGTNYGYTF. CDR3 bases: TGTGCCAGCAGTTTCTACAGGGGTACTAACTATGGCTACACCTTC.

CDR3 bases: TGCGCCAGCAGCTTGGCCTCGACAGGGGCTGAGGAAGCTTTCTTT. Residues: CASSLASTGAEEAFF. The chain uses TRBV5-1 and TRBJ1-1; 8 bases are shared with TRBD1. With 0 bases clipped from V and 8 bases from J, the junction kept 9 bases outside the gene matches. This CDR3 comprises 15 residues. Germline values: CDR1 SGHRS, CDR2 YFSETQ. The entire variable domain, with the rest obtained from reference TRBV5-1 and TRBJ1-1, is as follows: KAGVTQTPRYLIKTRGQQVTLSCSPISGHRSVSWYQQTPGQGLQFLFEYFSETQRNKGNFPGRFSGRQFSNSRSEMNVSTLELGDSALYLCASSLASTGAEEAFFGQGTRLTVV.

The chain recombines TRBV4-2 with TRBJ2-1, with TRBD1 as a possible D gene (5 bases). CDR3 length: 14 residues. Germline V gives CDR1 LGHNA, CDR2 YNFKEQ. Trimming took off 0 bases at V and 6 bases at J, with 9 bases between the two ends. CDR3 residues: CASSQEAGFNEQFF. Written as DNA, the CDR3 is TGTGCCAGCAGCCAAGAAGCAGGGTTCAATGAGCAGTTCTTC.

This chain connects TRBV7-8 to TRBJ2-7, with 8 bases that match TRBD1. Germline trimming cut 0 bases from V and 2 bases from J; bases unmatched to any gene: 6. The germline V gene has CDR1 SGHVS and CDR2 FQNEAQ. The CDR3 loop spans 16 amino acids. CDR3 sequence reads: CASSLAVEGQAYEQYF. As DNA, the CDR3 is TGTGCCAGCAGCTTAGCGGTGGAGGGACAGGCCTACGAGCAGTACTTC.

This clone was counted a single time. The chain joins TRBV9 to TRBJ2-5; a weak D match, TRBD2 (7 bases). Germline-derived CDR1 and CDR2 are SGDLS and YYNGEE. Trimming removed 0 bases from V and 2 bases from J, with 11 bases in between. This CDR3 contains 15 residues. CDR3 nucleotides: TGTGCCAGCAGCGTAGGCGGGGGCGAGCAAGAGACCCAGTACTTC. It codes for CASSVGGGEQETQYF. Variable domain in full (rest from reference TRBV9 and TRBJ2-5): DSGVTQTPKHLITATGQRVTLRCSPRSGDLSVYWYQQSLDQGLQFLIQYYNGEERAKGNILERFSAQQFPDLHSELNLSSLELGDSALYFCASSVGGGEQETQYFGPGTRLLVL.

The chain combines TRBV7-6 with TRBJ1-6; 8 nucleotides match TRBD1. The trim removed 2 bases at V and 0 bases at J, leaving 6 bases unmatched. CDR1 is SGHVS, CDR2 FNYEAQ, per germline. This CDR3 contains 18 residues. CDR3 residues: CASSLRQGALSYNSPLHF. In DNA, the CDR3 is TGTGCCAGCAGCTTAAGGCAGGGGGCTCTCTCCTATAATTCACCCCTCCACTTT.

The CDR3 DNA is TGCGCCAGCAGCTTACGGACTAGCGGGAGTTACAATGAGCAGTTCTTC. This sequence encodes CASSLRTSGSYNEQFF. The chain couples TRBV4-1 to TRBJ2-1, with TRBD2 matching over 13 bases. Germline trimming cut 5 bases from V and 4 bases from J; bases unmatched to any gene: 5. Germline CDR1 reads MGHRA; CDR2 reads YSYEKL. The length of the CDR3 is 16 residues.

The sample holds one count of this clone. The chain uses TRBV4-1 and TRBJ1-2, with D possibly TRBD1 on 5 matching bases. CDR1 is MGHRA and CDR2 is YSYEKL in the germline V gene. V was cut by 4 bases and J by 7 bases, with 22 bases left in between. The CDR3 sequence is 16 residues long. CDR3 in amino acids: CASSPPSGLGNGGYTF. CDR3 coding DNA: TGCGCCAGCAGCCCCCCTTCGGGACTCGGCAACGGTGGCTACACCTTC.

The V call is TRBV29-1, the J call TRBJ1-2; D ambiguous. CDR1 and CDR2 (germline): SQVTM, ANQGSEA. The CDR3 totals 13 residues. V was pared by 4 bases and J by 5 bases, with 14 bases between. CDR3 in DNA: TGCAGCGTTGCGCCGGTTCAAACGTATGGCTACACCTTC. Translation gives CSVAPVQTYGYTF.

The gene calls are TRBV19 and TRBJ1-3; D gene uncertain. The CDR3 sequence is 14 residues long. Germline lookup yields CDR1 LNHDA and CDR2 SQIVND (reference sequence). Trimming took off 0 bases at V and 5 bases at J, with 8 bases between the two ends. This chain's CDR3 is CASSIDLGRNTIYF. DNA for the CDR3: TGTGCCAGTAGTATAGATCTTGGGCGAAACACCATATATTTT.

This rearrangement joins TRBV7-8 to TRBJ1-1, with TRBD1 as a possible D gene (5 bases). Germline assignment: CDR1 SGHVS and CDR2 FQNEAQ. This CDR3 spans 14 amino acids. The V gene lost 1 base and the J gene lost 2 bases, with 8 bases spanning the gap. CDR3 loop: CASSLDGTNTEAFF. The CDR3 coding sequence is TGTGCCAGCAGCTTAGACGGGACTAACACTGAAGCTTTCTTT.

The rearrangement uses TRBV9 and TRBJ2-3, with 8 bases matching TRBD1. V shed 2 bases, J shed 2 bases, and the junction held 4 bases outside the gene matches. This CDR3 has 15 amino acids. In germline, CDR1 is SGDLS, CDR2 YYNGEE. For the CDR3, the DNA is TGTGCCAGCAGCGTCCGACAGGGGCTCACAGATACGCAGTATTTT. Translating gives CASSVRQGLTDTQYF.

This chain links TRBV4-1 with TRBJ1-1; D is perhaps TRBD1 (5 bases). Germline V gene lookup returns CDR1 MGHRA and CDR2 YSYEKL. V lost 6 bases, J lost 6 bases, and 17 bases lay in between. The CDR3 extends over 14 amino acids. The CDR3 nucleotides read TGCGCCAGCAGTCTTGGACAAGGGTTGGCTGAAGCTTTCTTT. Its protein product is CASSLGQGLAEAFF.

A few counts support this clone. V usage is TRBV14 and J usage is TRBJ2-1, with TRBD2 identical over 9 bases. The CDR3 has 15 amino acids. Germline CDR1 reads SGHDN; CDR2 reads FVKESK. V lost 3 bases to trimming and J lost 6 bases; unmatched junction nucleotides: 6. This chain's CDR3 is CASSQVGGGANEQFF. In DNA, the CDR3 is TGTGCCAGCAGCCAGGTCGGCGGGGGGGCCAATGAGCAGTTCTTC. The entire variable domain, with the rest obtained from reference TRBV14 and TRBJ2-1, is as follows: EAGVTQFPSHSVIEKGQTVTLRCDPISGHDNLYWYRRVMGKEIKFLLHFVKESKQDESGMPNNRFLAERTGGTYSTLKVQPAELEDSGVYFCASSQVGGGANEQFFGPGTRLTVL.

The chain couples TRBV9 to TRBJ2-7, with 11 bases fitting TRBD2. CDR1 is SGDLS, CDR2 YYNGEE, per germline. The CDR3 spans 16 residues. Trimming at V came to 0 bases and at J to 3 bases, leaving 5 bases not matched to a gene. The CDR3 is CASSVGGLAGGYEQYF. In DNA, the CDR3 is TGTGCCAGCAGCGTAGGAGGGCTAGCGGGGGGCTACGAGCAGTACTTC.

This sequence joins TRBV5-6 and TRBJ1-1; a possible D gene is TRBD1 (5 bases). V lost 4 bases and J 6 bases, leaving 16 bases between the germline ends. This CDR3 comprises 14 residues. Looked up from germline, CDR1 is SGHDT and CDR2 is YYEEEE. The CDR3 is CASSPAGLLPEAFF. CDR3 bases: TGTGCCAGCAGCCCGGCAGGGCTTCTCCCTGAAGCTTTCTTT. The variable domain in full, completed from reference TRBV5-6 and TRBJ1-1, reads DAGVTQSPTHLIKTRGQQVTLRCSPKSGHDTVSWYQQALGQGPQFIFQYYEEEERQRGNFPDRFSGHQFPNYSSELNVNALLLGDSALYLCASSPAGLLPEAFFGQGTRLTVV.

The CDR3 loop is CASSEGRGMNTEAFF. CDR3 DNA: TGTGCCAGCAGTGAAGGCAGAGGGATGAACACTGAAGCTTTCTTT. This chain links TRBV2 with TRBJ1-1; no reliable D call. The CDR3 has 15 amino acids. Trimming left V 1 base short and J 0 bases short, with 9 bases between. Germline values: CDR1 SNHLY, CDR2 FYNNEI.

This clone showed up just once. The CDR3 here is CASSPGGTAYGYTF. The CDR3 region has the DNA TGTGCCAGCAGTCCCGGCGGGACGGCATATGGCTACACCTTC. This chain connects TRBV6-1 to TRBJ1-2; a weak D match, TRBD1 (5 bases). Per germline, CDR1 MNHNS and CDR2 SASEGT. V shed 5 bases and J shed 5 bases, with 15 bases lying between them. The CDR3 runs to 14 residues.

The gene calls are TRBV7-9 and TRBJ1-2; 7 bases match TRBD1. The germline V gene encodes CDR1 SEHNR and CDR2 FQNEAQ (reference sequence). CDR3 size: 17 residues. Germline trimming cut 5 bases from V and 2 bases from J; bases unmatched to any gene: 14. The CDR3 DNA is TGTGCCAGCAGCCCACCCACCTTTATACAGGGGAACTATGGCTACACCTTC. This encodes CASSPPTFIQGNYGYTF.

The V gene is TRBV7-8, the J gene TRBJ1-2, with 10 bases lining up with TRBD1. CDR3 length: 15 amino acids. From germline, CDR1 is SGHVS and CDR2 FQNEAQ. V shed 5 bases and J 2 bases; nucleotides not matched to a gene: 5. The CDR3 protein is CASSPWDRGNYGYTF. CDR3 sequence (DNA): TGTGCCAGCAGCCCCTGGGACAGGGGCAACTATGGCTACACCTTC.

This clone was detected only once. The chain uses TRBV28 and TRBJ2-7, with D perhaps TRBD1 (6 bases). The V end lost 3 bases, the J end lost 6 bases, and 9 bases lay between the germline ends. The CDR3 is 12 amino acids. CDR1 MDHEN and CDR2 SYDVKM come from the germline V gene. CDR3 coding DNA: TGTGCCAGCAGTTTGGACAGTGCCGAGCAGTACTTC. This codes for CASSLDSAEQYF.

The rearrangement joins TRBV15 to TRBJ1-2, with 10 bases matching TRBD1. There are 19 residues in the CDR3. V was clipped by 5 bases and J by 6 bases; unmatched bases: 21. Germline loops: CDR1 LNHNV, CDR2 YYDKDF (reference sequence). The DNA for the CDR3 is TGTGCCACCAGCCCGAGGAGGTGGGCCGGGACAGGGGTGGAGAATGGCTACACCTTC. It specifies CATSPRRWAGTGVENGYTF.

The chain couples TRBV9 to TRBJ2-7; 13 bases are a match to TRBD2. CDR3 length: 15 residues. The germline gives CDR1 SGDLS, CDR2 YYNGEE. The V gene end was trimmed by 4 bases and the J gene end by 2 bases; junction bases not matched to a gene: 3. The CDR3 bases are TGTGCCAGCAGCTTAGGGACTAGCGGGGCCTACGAGCAGTACTTC. Its protein is CASSLGTSGAYEQYF.

The chain combines TRBV9 with TRBJ1-1, with D unresolved. Germline V gene data show CDR1 as SGDLS and CDR2 as YYNGEE. Trimming removed 0 bases from V and 6 bases from J, with 9 bases in between. The CDR3 loop spans 13 amino acids. CDR3 sequence (DNA): TGTGCCAGCAGCGTAGGCGCAAGTTCTGAAGCTTTCTTT. As protein: CASSVGASSEAFF.